A single sample gave rise to the 17 T cell receptor beta chains below, sequenced in a study of blood T cell repertoires in COVID-19. Using immunoSEQ multiplex PCR, the repertoire was profiled, and TCRdb retains in-frame clones only, with some absent. The table lists roughly 320,000 clones, roughly 85% of them singletons, with approximately 7.9% in the top ten. Sample: peripheral blood. Receptor source: a human donor in a cohort sampled during active COVID-19.

This clone was seen a few times. This rearrangement joins TRBV6-1 to TRBJ1-1, with a possible D match to TRBD1 (5 bases). CDR3 length: 14 residues. CDR1 and CDR2 from the germline V gene are MNHNS and SASEGT. V lost 2 bases and J 0 bases, leaving 7 bases between the germline ends. CDR3 coding DNA: TGTGCCAGCAGTGAACGGGGGATGAACACTGAAGCTTTCTTT. Translating gives CASSERGMNTEAFF.

The chain carries TRBV6-5 and TRBJ2-3; 11 nucleotides match TRBD1. Looked up from germline, CDR1 is MNHEY and CDR2 is SVGAGI. The CDR3 consists of 15 residues. V was clipped by 5 bases and J by 4 bases; unmatched bases: 5. The CDR3 nucleotides are TGTGCCAGCAGTCACGGGACAGGGGGACCAGATACGCAGTATTTT. It is translated as CASSHGTGGPDTQYF.

The rearrangement uses TRBV6-5 and TRBJ2-3, with 7 positions matching TRBD2. The V gene's germline CDR1 is MNHEY and CDR2 SVGAGI. J gave up 4 bases and V 10 bases, and 11 bases lay outside the gene matches. The length of the CDR3 is 14 residues. CDR3 sequence: CATWNEAGPDTQYF. CDR3 nucleotide sequence: TGTGCCACCTGGAATGAAGCGGGACCAGATACGCAGTATTTT.

V usage is TRBV5-6 and J usage is TRBJ2-7, with TRBD1 identical over 10 bases. Germline CDR1 and CDR2: SGHDT and YYEEEE. The CDR3 totals 15 residues. With V trimmed by 1 base and J by 6 bases, 7 bases remained unmatched. DNA for the CDR3: TGTGCCAGCAGCTTGTTTGCGGGACAGGGGAGCGAGCAGTACTTC. Translation gives CASSLFAGQGSEQYF.

The rearrangement uses TRBV20-1 and TRBJ1-6; D might be TRBD1 (6 bases). The CDR3 is made up of 13 amino acids. The germline V and J ends were trimmed by 3 bases and 7 bases, with 10 bases remaining between them. Germline loops: CDR1 DFQATT, CDR2 SNEGSKA (reference sequence). The CDR3 sequence: CSASDRMNSPLHF. The CDR3 DNA is TGCAGTGCTAGTGACAGGATGAATTCACCCCTCCACTTT.

The V and J genes are TRBV7-2 and TRBJ2-7; D is perhaps TRBD2 (6 bases). V shed 3 bases and J shed 0 bases, with 12 bases lying between them. Germline CDR1 SGHTA, CDR2 FQGNSA. The CDR3 extends over 15 amino acids. The CDR3 spells CASSFVAGSSYEQYF. The CDR3 DNA reads as TGTGCCAGCAGCTTTGTTGCGGGGAGCTCCTACGAGCAGTACTTC.

The chain employs TRBV11-2 and TRBJ1-5; D ambiguous. Germline CDR1 reads SGHAT; CDR2 reads FQNNGV. This CDR3 region has 16 residues. Trimming took 1 base from V and 2 from J, leaving 12 bases between them. CDR3 in DNA: TGTGCCAGCAGCTTAGGTTTGGGCAAGGGCAATCAGCCCCAGCATTTT. This gives the protein CASSLGLGKGNQPQHF. Full variable domain (remainder filled in from reference TRBV11-2 and TRBJ1-5): EAGVAQSPRYKIIEKRQSVAFWCNPISGHATLYWYQQILGQGPKLLIQFQNNGVVDDSQLPKDRFSAERLKGVDSTLKIQPAKLEDSAVYLCASSLGLGKGNQPQHFGDGTRLSIL.

This clone appeared a few times. This rearrangement joins TRBV21-1 to TRBJ2-7; the table assigns TRBD2, which was not confirmed against the DNA. TRBV21-1 is noted as a pseudogene. The CDR3 loop spans 14 amino acids. The CDR3 coding sequence is TGTGCCGCCTCGTTGGAGGTTTCTCTTTCCGAGCAGTACTTC. Its translation: CAASLEVSLSEQYF.

This clone was detected only a few times. V and J are TRBV5-1 and TRBJ2-7; 8 nucleotides align to TRBD1. CDR1 and CDR2 (germline): SGHRS, YFSETQ. This CDR3 is built from 15 residues. J gave up 4 bases and V 2 bases, and 8 bases lay outside the gene matches. CDR3 amino acids: CASSLAEGQGYEQYF. The CDR3 DNA reads as TGCGCCAGCAGCTTAGCCGAAGGACAGGGTTACGAGCAGTACTTC.

This rearrangement joins TRBV6-4 to TRBJ1-2; 7 bases are shared with TRBD1. CDR1 and CDR2 from the germline V gene are MRHNA and SNTAGT. Trimming cost V 2 bases and J 2 bases; bases outside gene matches: 5. This CDR3 is 15 amino acids long. CDR3 residues: CASSDKAGGNYGYTF. The DNA for the CDR3 is TGTGCCAGCAGTGACAAGGCAGGGGGAAACTATGGCTACACCTTC.

V and J are TRBV4-1 and TRBJ2-7; 14 bases line up with TRBD2. Per the germline V gene, CDR1 is MGHRA and CDR2 is YSYEKL. The V segment lost 0 bases and the J segment 6 bases; nucleotides outside the gene matches: 4. The CDR3 sequence is 16 residues long. The CDR3 reads CASSQDRGTSGGEQYF. The CDR3 DNA is TGCGCCAGCAGCCAAGATCGGGGGACTAGCGGGGGCGAGCAGTACTTC.

V gene TRBV15 combines with J gene TRBJ2-1; 7 positions agree with TRBD1. The CDR3 is 17 amino acids. Germline V gives CDR1 LNHNV, CDR2 YYDKDF (reference sequence). V was pared by 1 base and J by 4 bases, with 10 bases of the junction left unmatched. In DNA, the CDR3 is TGTGCCACCAGCAGAGGGTTGCGGCAGGGGGTTTACAATGAGCAGTTCTTC. It translates to CATSRGLRQGVYNEQFF.

This chain connects TRBV4-1 to TRBJ1-3; 7 nucleotides match TRBD1. This CDR3 region has 15 residues. Germline assignment: CDR1 MGHRA and CDR2 YSYEKL. J was trimmed by 9 bases and V by 1 base; bases with no gene match: 9. The CDR3 sequence: CASSQGRGREGTIYF. Here the CDR3 DNA reads TGCGCCAGCAGCCAAGGAAGGGGGCGAGAAGGCACCATATATTTT.

The chain couples TRBV10-3 to TRBJ2-7; 9 bases agree with TRBD1. J lost 7 bases, V lost 0 bases, and 4 bases had no gene match. This CDR3 region has 14 residues. Per the germline V gene, CDR1 is ENHRY and CDR2 is SYGVKD. The DNA for the CDR3 is TGTGCCATCAGTGAGTCCGGACAGGGGAGGGAGCAGTACTTC. Amino acid sequence: CAISESGQGREQYF.

The chain has TRBV9 and TRBJ2-7; maybe TRBD2 (6 bases). The V and J ends lost 4 bases and 6 bases respectively, with 14 bases between them. The CDR3 runs to 13 residues. Germline CDR1 is SGDLS and CDR2 is YYNGEE. CDR3: CASSQTGVGEQYF. DNA of the CDR3: TGTGCCAGCAGCCAGACGGGGGTGGGCGAGCAGTACTTC.

As concerns this clone: This sample also contains other DNA sequences that code for the same CDR3. The chain links TRBV5-1 to TRBJ1-1, with a weak D call TRBD1 (5 bases). The V end was cut by 0 bases, the J end by 5 bases, with 11 bases between. Germline V gene data show CDR1 as SGHRS and CDR2 as YFSETQ. The CDR3 is 14 amino acids. In DNA form, the CDR3 reads TGCGCCAGCAGCTTGGCTGGGGGAGGAACTGAAGCTTTCTTT. Amino acid sequence: CASSLAGGGTEAFF.

The chain has TRBV24-1 and TRBJ1-2; 10 bases fit TRBD1. Germline values: CDR1 KGHDR, CDR2 SFDVKD. This CDR3 region has 15 residues. V lost 4 bases to trimming and J lost 8 bases; unmatched junction nucleotides: 9. CDR3 in amino acids: CATSDSGQGSEGYTF. CDR3 nucleotides: TGTGCCACCAGTGACTCGGGACAGGGGAGTGAGGGCTACACCTTC.